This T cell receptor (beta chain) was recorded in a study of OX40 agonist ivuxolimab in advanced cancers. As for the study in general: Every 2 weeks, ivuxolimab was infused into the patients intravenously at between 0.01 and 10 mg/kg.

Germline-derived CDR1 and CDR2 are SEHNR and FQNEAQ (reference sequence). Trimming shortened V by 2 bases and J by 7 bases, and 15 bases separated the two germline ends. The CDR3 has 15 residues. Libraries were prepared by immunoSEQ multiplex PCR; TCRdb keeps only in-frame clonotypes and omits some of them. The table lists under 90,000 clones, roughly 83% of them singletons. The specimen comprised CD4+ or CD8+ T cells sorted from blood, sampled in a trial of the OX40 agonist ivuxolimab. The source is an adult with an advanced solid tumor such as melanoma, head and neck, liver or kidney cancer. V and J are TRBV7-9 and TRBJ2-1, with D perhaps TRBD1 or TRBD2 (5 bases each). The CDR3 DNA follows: TGTGCCAGCAGCTTACCGGGACGGCCGATTAATGAGCAGTTCTTC. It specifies CASSLPGRPINEQFF.